These T cell receptor beta chains were read from a single sample in a study of blood T cell repertoires in COVID-19. Repertoires were generated with immunoSEQ multiplex PCR, while TCRdb's copy carries only in-frame clones and drops some. Of 200,000 to 300,000 clones listed, 88% are singletons. The source material was PBMCs or T cells enriched from blood (not recorded which). Receptors originate from a woman in her thirties or forties who had been exposed to COVID-19. CDR3s include the opening cysteine and the closing phenylalanine or tryptophan. The size entry is marked missing in some rows and otherwise reads once, few, many or a size class.

j_gene: TRBJ1-4
v_gene: TRBV9
abundance: .
CDR3aa: CASSVQGDNEKLFF

j_gene: TRBJ2-3
v_gene: TRBV3-1/TRBV3-2
abundance: .
CDR3aa: CASSQDTGPSDTQYF

j_gene: TRBJ1-2
v_gene: TRBV4-1
abundance: once
CDR3aa: CASSASTAINYGYTF

j_gene: TRBJ1-2
v_gene: TRBV10-3
abundance: .
CDR3aa: CAISEQGQRYGYTF

j_gene: TRBJ1-6
v_gene: TRBV4-1
abundance: .
CDR3aa: CASSQDKRSDRDFSPLHF

j_gene: TRBJ2-7
v_gene: TRBV15
abundance: .
CDR3aa: CATSRVRQGRPLPEQYF

j_gene: TRBJ2-2
v_gene: TRBV15
abundance: .
CDR3aa: CATSRGTQASGELFF

j_gene: TRBJ1-1
v_gene: TRBV19
abundance: .
CDR3aa: CASSRGRGNTEAFF

j_gene: TRBJ2-1
v_gene: TRBV7-3
abundance: .
CDR3aa: CASSAGRNEQFF

j_gene: TRBJ1-6
v_gene: TRBV3-1/TRBV3-2
abundance: .
CDR3aa: CASSETDRGYNSPLHF

j_gene: TRBJ2-7
v_gene: TRBV27
abundance: .
CDR3aa: CASSPGTGGAYEQYF

j_gene: TRBJ2-7
v_gene: TRBV9
abundance: .
CDR3aa: CASSVSGTSQNEQYF

j_gene: TRBJ1-1
v_gene: TRBV11-3
abundance: .
CDR3aa: CASSTGGLGAFF

j_gene: TRBJ2-1
v_gene: TRBV28
abundance: .
CDR3aa: CASSLGREGTAYNEQFF

j_gene: TRBJ1-3
v_gene: TRBV25-1
abundance: .
CDR3aa: CASRHLSGNTIYF

j_gene: TRBJ1-6
v_gene: TRBV19
abundance: .
CDR3aa: CASREGQSYNSPLHF